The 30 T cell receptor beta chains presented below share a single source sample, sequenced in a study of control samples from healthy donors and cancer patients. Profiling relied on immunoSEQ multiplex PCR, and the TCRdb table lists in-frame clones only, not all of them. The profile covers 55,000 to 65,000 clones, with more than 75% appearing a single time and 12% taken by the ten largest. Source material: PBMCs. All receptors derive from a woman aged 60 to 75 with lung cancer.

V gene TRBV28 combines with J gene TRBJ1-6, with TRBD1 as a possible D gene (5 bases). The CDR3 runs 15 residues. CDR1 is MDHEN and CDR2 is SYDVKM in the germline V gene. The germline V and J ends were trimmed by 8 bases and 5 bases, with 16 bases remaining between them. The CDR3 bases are TGTGCCAGCTTACCCACGACAGTTCATAATTCACCCCTCCACTTT. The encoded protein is CASLPTTVHNSPLHF.

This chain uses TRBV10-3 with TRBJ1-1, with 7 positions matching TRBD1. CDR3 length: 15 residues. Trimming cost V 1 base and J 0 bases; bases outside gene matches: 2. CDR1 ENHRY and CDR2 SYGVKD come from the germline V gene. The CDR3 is CAISELRGLNTEAFF. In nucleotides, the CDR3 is TGTGCCATCAGTGAGTTGAGGGGGCTGAACACTGAAGCTTTCTTT.

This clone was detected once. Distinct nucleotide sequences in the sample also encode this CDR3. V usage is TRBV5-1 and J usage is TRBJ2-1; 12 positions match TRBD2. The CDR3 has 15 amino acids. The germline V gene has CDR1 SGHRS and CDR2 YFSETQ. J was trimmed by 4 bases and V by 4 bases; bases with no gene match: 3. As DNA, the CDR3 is TGCGCCAGCAGCCCCGGGACTAGCGGGTACAATGAGCAGTTCTTC. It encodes CASSPGTSGYNEQFF.

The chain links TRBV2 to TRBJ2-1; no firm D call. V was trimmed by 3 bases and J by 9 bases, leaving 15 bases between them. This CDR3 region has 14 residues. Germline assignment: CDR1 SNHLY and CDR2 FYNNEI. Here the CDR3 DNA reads TGTGCCAGCAGTGATCGAGAAGATGTGGGTGAGCAGTTCTTC. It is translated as CASSDREDVGEQFF.

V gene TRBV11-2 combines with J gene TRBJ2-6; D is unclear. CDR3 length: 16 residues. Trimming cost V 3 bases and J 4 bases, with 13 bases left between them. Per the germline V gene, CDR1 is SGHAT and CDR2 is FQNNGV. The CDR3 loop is CASSLEALGGANVLTF. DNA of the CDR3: TGTGCCAGCAGCTTGGAAGCATTAGGAGGGGCCAACGTCCTGACTTTC.

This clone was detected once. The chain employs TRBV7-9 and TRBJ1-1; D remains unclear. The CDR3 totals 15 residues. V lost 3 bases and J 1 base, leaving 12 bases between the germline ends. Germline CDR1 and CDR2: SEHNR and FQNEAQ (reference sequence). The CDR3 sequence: CASSLGWRPNTEAFF. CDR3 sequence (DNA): TGTGCCAGCAGCTTGGGGTGGCGGCCGAACACTGAAGCTTTCTTT.

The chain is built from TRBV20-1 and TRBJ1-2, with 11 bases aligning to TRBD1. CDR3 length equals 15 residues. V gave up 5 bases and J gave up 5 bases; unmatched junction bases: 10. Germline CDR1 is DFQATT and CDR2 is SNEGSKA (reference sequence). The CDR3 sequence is CSAGGTGGRRYGYTF. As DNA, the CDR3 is TGCAGTGCTGGTGGGACAGGGGGTCGGCGGTATGGCTACACCTTC.

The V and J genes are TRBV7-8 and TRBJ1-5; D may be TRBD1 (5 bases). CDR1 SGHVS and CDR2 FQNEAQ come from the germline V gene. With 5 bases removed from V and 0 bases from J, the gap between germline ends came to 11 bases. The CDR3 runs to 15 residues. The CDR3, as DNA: TGTGCCAGCAGCCCGGGACCCTATAGCAATCAGCCCCAGCATTTT. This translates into CASSPGPYSNQPQHF.

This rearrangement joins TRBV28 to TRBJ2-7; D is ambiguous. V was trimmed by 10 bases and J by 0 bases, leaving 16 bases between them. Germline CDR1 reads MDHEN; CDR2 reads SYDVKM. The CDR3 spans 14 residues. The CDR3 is CATLVRLSSYEQYF. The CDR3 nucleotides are TGTGCCACATTGGTCCGGCTTAGCTCCTACGAGCAGTACTTC.

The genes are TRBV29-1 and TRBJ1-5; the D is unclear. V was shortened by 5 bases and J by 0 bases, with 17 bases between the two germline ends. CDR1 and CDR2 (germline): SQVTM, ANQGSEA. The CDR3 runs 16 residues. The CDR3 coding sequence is TGCAGCGTTAAGACGACCGGACTCTATAGCAATCAGCCCCAGCATTTT. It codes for CSVKTTGLYSNQPQHF.

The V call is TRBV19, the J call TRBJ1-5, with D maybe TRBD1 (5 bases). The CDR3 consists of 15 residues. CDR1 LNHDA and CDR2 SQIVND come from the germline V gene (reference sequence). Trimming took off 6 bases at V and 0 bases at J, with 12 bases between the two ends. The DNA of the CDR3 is TGTGCCAGTAGATCGGGGGAAGGTAGCAATCAGCCCCAGCATTTT. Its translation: CASRSGEGSNQPQHF.

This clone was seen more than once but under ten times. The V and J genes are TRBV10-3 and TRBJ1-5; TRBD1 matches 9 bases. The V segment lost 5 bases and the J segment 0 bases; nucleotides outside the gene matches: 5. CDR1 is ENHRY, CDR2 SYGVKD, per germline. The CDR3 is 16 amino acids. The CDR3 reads CAISSGQGNSNQPQHF. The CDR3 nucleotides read TGTGCCATCAGTTCGGGACAGGGAAATAGCAATCAGCCCCAGCATTTT.

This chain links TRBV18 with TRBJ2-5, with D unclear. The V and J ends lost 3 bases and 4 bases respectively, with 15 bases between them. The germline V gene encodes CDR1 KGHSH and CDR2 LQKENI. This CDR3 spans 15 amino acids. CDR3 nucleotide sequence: TGTGCCAGCTCACCTGCCTCGACGGCCGGAGAGACCCAGTACTTC. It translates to CASSPASTAGETQYF.

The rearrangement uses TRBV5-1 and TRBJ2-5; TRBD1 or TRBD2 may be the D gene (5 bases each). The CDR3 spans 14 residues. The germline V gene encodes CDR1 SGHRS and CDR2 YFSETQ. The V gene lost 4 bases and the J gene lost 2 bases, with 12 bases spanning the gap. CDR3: CASSHVGAQETQYF. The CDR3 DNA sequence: TGCGCCAGCAGCCACGTCGGGGCTCAAGAGACCCAGTACTTC.

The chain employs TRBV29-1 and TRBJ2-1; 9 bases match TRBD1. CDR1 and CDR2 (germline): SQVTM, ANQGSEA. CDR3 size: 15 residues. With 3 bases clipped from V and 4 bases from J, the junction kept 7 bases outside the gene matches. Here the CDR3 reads CSVERRDRAYNEQFF. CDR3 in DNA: TGCAGCGTTGAGCGCCGGGACAGGGCATACAATGAGCAGTTCTTC.

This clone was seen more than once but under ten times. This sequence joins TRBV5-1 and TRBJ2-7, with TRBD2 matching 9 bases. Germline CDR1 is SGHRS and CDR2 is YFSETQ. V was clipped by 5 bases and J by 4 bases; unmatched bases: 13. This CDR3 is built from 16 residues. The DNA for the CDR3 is TGCGCCAGCAGTAATATAGCGGGAGTTGATTCGTACGAGCAGTACTTC. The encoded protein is CASSNIAGVDSYEQYF.

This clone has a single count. CDR3 nucleotides: TGTGCCAGCAGTTACTACAGGAGCACAGATACGCAGTATTTT. Its translation: CASSYYRSTDTQYF. The rearrangement joins TRBV6-5 to TRBJ2-3; D might be TRBD1 (5 bases). The CDR3 consists of 14 residues. V gave up 1 base and J gave up 0 bases, with 5 bases separating them. CDR1 is MNHEY and CDR2 is SVGAGI in the germline V gene.

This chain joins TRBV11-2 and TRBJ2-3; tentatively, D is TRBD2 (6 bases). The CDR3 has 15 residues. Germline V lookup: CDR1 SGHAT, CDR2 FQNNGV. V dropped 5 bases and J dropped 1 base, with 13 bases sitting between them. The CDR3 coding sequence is TGTGCCAGCAGCCCCGCGGGGCACGGCACAGATACGCAGTATTTT. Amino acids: CASSPAGHGTDTQYF.

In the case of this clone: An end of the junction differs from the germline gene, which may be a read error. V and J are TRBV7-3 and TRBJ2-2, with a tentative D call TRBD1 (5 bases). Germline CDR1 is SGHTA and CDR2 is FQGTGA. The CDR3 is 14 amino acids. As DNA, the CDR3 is TGTGCCAGCAGCCCGCACAGGAACCCCGGGGAGCTGTTTTTT. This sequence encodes CASSPHRNPGELFF.

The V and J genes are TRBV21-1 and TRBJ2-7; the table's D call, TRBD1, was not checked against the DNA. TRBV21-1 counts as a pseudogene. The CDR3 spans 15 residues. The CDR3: CASSKGTRCAYEQYF. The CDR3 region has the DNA TGTGCCAGCAGCAAAGGGACACGGTGCGCCTACGAGCAGTACTTC.

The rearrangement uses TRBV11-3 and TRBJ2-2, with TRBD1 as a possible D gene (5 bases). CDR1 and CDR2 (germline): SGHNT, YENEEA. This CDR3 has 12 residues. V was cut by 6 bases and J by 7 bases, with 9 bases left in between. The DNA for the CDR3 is TGTGCCAGCAGTCCAGGGATCGGGGAGCTGTTTTTT. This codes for CASSPGIGELFF.

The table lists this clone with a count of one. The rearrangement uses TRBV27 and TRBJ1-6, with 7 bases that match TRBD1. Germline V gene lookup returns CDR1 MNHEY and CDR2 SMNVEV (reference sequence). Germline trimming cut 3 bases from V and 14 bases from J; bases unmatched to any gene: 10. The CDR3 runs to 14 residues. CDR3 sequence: CASSFGDRQLTLHF. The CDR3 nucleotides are TGTGCCAGCAGTTTTGGGGACAGACAACTCACCCTCCACTTT.

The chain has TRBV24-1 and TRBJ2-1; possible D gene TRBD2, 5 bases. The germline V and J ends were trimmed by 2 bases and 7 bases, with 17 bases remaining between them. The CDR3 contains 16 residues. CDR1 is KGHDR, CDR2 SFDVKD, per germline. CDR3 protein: CATSDSSYPSGNEQFF. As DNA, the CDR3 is TGTGCCACCAGTGATTCCTCCTATCCGTCGGGGAATGAGCAGTTCTTC.

CDR3 DNA: TGTGCCAGCAGTCCCTTTTTGACAGGGAGGAACACCGGGGAGCTGTTTTTT. Protein: CASSPFLTGRNTGELFF. This sequence joins TRBV6-6 and TRBJ2-2; TRBD1 agrees at 7 bases. This CDR3 comprises 17 residues. Germline V gene lookup returns CDR1 MNHNY and CDR2 SVGAGI (reference sequence). J gave up 1 base and V 5 bases, and 10 bases lay outside the gene matches.

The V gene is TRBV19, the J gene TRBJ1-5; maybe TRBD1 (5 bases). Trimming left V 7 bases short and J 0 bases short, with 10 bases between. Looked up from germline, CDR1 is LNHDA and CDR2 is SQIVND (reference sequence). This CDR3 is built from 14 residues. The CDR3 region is CASTQGLSNQPQHF. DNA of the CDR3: TGTGCCAGTACTCAGGGTCTTAGCAATCAGCCCCAGCATTTT.

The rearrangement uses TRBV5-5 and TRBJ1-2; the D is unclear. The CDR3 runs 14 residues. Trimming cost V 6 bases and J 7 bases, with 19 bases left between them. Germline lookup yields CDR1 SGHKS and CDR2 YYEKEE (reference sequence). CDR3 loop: CASTPTAGTGGYTF. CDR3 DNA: TGTGCCAGCACCCCAACCGCAGGTACCGGTGGCTACACCTTC.

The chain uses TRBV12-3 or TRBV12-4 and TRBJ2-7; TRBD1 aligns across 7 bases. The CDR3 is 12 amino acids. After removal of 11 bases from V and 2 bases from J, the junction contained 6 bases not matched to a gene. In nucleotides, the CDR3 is TGTGCCTCACAAACAGGGGCCTACGAGCAGTACTTC. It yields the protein CASQTGAYEQYF.

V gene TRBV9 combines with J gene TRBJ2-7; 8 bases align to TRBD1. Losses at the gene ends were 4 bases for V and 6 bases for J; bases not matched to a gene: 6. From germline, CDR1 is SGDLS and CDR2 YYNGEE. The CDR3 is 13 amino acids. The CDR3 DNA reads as TGTGCCAGCAGCCTCGGACAGGGCGGCGAGCAGTACTTC. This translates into CASSLGQGGEQYF.

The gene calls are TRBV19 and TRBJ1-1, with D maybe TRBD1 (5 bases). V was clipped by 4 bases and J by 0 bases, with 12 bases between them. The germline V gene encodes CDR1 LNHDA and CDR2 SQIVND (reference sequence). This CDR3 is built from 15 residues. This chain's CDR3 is CASSRGDPMNTEAFF. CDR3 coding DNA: TGTGCCAGTAGTAGAGGGGATCCTATGAACACTGAAGCTTTCTTT.

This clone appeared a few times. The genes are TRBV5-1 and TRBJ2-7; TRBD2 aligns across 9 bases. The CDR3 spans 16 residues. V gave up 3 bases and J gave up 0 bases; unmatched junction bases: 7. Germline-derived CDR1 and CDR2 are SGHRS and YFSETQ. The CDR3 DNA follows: TGCGCCAGCAGCTCAGGGAGTAGCGGGAGCTCCTACGAGCAGTACTTC. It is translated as CASSSGSSGSSYEQYF.